This T cell receptor (beta chain) came from a study of blood T cell repertoires in COVID-19. Generated by immunoSEQ multiplex PCR, the TCRdb table keeps only in-frame clones and is missing some. The sample shows over 150,000 clones, approximately 82% of them seen only once. The ends were cut back, 2 bases at V and 1 base at J, with 5 bases in the middle. Germline assignment: CDR1 MDHEN and CDR2 SYDVKM. The CDR3 runs 13 residues. Sequenced sample: peripheral blood. The chain joins TRBV28 to TRBJ1-1; unclear D gene. This TCR came from a human donor with acute or convalescent COVID-19. The donor label of this sample is uncertain. CDR3 DNA sequence: TGTGCCAGCAGTTTAAGAGAGAACACTGAAGCTTTCTTT. Amino acids: CASSLRENTEAFF.